This note documents a single TCR beta chain sequence. Its antigen is still unknown. These data originate in a study of T cell responses to AZD1222 COVID-19 vaccine. General study results and limits: Donors were chiefly white British, with a greater number of females, and clonal diversity was perhaps underestimated. CD4 TCRs associated with vaccination spanned spike, dominating at 160-218 and 743-854.

Method: immunoSEQ multiplex PCR; TCRdb's copy keeps in-frame clones and lacks some. Altogether approximately 110,000 clones are present, 70% to 90% being singletons, with the ten largest covering 13%. V was pared by 4 bases and J by 0 bases, with 4 bases of the junction left unmatched. The CDR3 covers 16 residues. In germline, CDR1 is SGHTS, CDR2 YDEGEE. Sample: peripheral blood, taken on day 0 of MenACWY control vaccination. The chain combines TRBV5-8 with TRBJ1-4; the match to TRBD1 covers 9 bases. This receptor was taken from an adult in good health. As DNA, the CDR3 is TGTGCCAGCAGCCCGGACAGGGGTGCAACTAATGAAAAACTGTTTTTT. This codes for CASSPDRGATNEKLFF.